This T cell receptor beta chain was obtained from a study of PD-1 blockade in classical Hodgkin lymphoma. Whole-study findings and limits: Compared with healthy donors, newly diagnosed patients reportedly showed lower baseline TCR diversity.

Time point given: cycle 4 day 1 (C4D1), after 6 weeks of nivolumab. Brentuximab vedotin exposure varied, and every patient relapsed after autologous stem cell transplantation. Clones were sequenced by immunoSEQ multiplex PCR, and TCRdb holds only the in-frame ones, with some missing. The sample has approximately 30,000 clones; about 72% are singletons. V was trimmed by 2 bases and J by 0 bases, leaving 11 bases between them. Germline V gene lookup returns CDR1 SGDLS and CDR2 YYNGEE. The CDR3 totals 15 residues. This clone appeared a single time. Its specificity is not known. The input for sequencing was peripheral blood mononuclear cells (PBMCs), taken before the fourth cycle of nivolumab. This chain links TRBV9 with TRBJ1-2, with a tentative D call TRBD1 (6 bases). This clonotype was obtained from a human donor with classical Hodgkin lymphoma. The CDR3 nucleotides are TGTGCCAGCAGCGTCGGGACACTTTCTAACTATGGCTACACCTTC. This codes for CASSVGTLSNYGYTF.